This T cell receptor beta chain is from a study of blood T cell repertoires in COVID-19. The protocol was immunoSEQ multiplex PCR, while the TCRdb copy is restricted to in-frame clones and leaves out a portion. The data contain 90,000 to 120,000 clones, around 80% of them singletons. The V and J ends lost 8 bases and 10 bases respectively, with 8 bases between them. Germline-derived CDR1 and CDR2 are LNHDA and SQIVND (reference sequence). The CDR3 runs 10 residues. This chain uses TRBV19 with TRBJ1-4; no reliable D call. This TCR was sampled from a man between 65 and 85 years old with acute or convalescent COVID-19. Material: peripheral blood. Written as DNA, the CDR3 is TGTGCCAGTGAATCCGGAAAACTGTTTTTT. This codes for CASESGKLFF.